The rows below give T cell receptor beta chains drawn from one sample of a study of T cell clonotyping in hematopoietic cell transplantation. Sequencing used immunoSEQ multiplex PCR; TCRdb keeps in-frame clones, though not all of them. The sample consists of approximately 70,000 clones, roughly 93% of them appearing once. Sequencing used peripheral blood mononuclear cells. Source of these receptors: a man in his fifties in good health. Some clones in this sample may be carry-over from other donors' samples. Both conserved end residues are part of each CDR3. Each record gives: CDR3 DNA, CDR3 protein, V gene, D gene, J gene, clone size. The D gene is left open where the match is weak. Clone size is stated in some rows and not others, as once, few, many or a class when expanded.

cdr3_nt: TGCGCCAGCAGCCAGTACAGGGGAAACACTGAAGCTTTCTTT; cdr3_aa: CASSQYRGNTEAFF; v_call: TRBV4-3; d_call: TRBD1; j_call: TRBJ1-1; clone_size: .
cdr3_nt: TGTGCCAGCAGCGCCGCCCTAGCGGGCACAGATACGCAGTATTTT; cdr3_aa: CASSAALAGTDTQYF; v_call: TRBV9; d_call: TRBD2; j_call: TRBJ2-3; clone_size: .
cdr3_nt: TGTGCCAGCAAGCGGGGCGTTACCGGGGAGCTGTTTTTT; cdr3_aa: CASKRGVTGELFF; v_call: TRBV28; d_call: TRBD2; j_call: TRBJ2-2; clone_size: .
cdr3_nt: TGTGCCAGCAGCCCCGGGACAGGGTTTGAGCAGTACTTC; cdr3_aa: CASSPGTGFEQYF; v_call: TRBV7-9; d_call: TRBD1; j_call: TRBJ2-7; clone_size: few
cdr3_nt: TGTGCCAGCAGGGGACAGGGGTCCACCGGGGAGCTGTTTTTT; cdr3_aa: CASRGQGSTGELFF; v_call: TRBV6-5; d_call: TRBD1; j_call: TRBJ2-2; clone_size: .
cdr3_nt: TGTGCCAGTAGTCCGACTAGCGGGATTTACGAGCAGTACTTC; cdr3_aa: CASSPTSGIYEQYF; v_call: TRBV19; d_call: TRBD2; j_call: TRBJ2-7; clone_size: .
cdr3_nt: TGTGCCAGCAGCTACCGGGACTTGACTCAAGAGACCCAGTACTTC; cdr3_aa: CASSYRDLTQETQYF; v_call: TRBV13; d_call: .; j_call: TRBJ2-5; clone_size: .
cdr3_nt: TGTGCCACCAGCAGAGAAGGGACAGCCTACGAGCAGTACTTC; cdr3_aa: CATSREGTAYEQYF; v_call: TRBV15; d_call: TRBD1; j_call: TRBJ2-7; clone_size: .
cdr3_nt: TGTGCCAGTAGTATCGTAGGCCTACAATTCACCTCTGGGGCCAACGTCCTGACTTTC; cdr3_aa: CASSIVGLQFTSGANVLTF; v_call: TRBV19; d_call: .; j_call: TRBJ2-6; clone_size: .
cdr3_nt: TGTGCCAGCAGTTACCGGGGATACGAGCAGTACTTC; cdr3_aa: CASSYRGYEQYF; v_call: TRBV6-5; d_call: .; j_call: TRBJ2-7; clone_size: .
cdr3_nt: TGCGCCAGCAGCCAAGACAGGGTGGATTTCGATGAGCAGTTCTTC; cdr3_aa: CASSQDRVDFDEQFF; v_call: TRBV4-1; d_call: .; j_call: TRBJ2-1; clone_size: .
cdr3_nt: TGCGCCAGCAGCTCCGGCGGCCAACTAGCGGGGTTTATCGAGCAGTACTTC; cdr3_aa: CASSSGGQLAGFIEQYF; v_call: TRBV5-1; d_call: TRBD2; j_call: TRBJ2-7; clone_size: .
cdr3_nt: TGTGCCAGCAGTTTAACCCTGGATGGCTACACCTTC; cdr3_aa: CASSLTLDGYTF; v_call: TRBV28; d_call: .; j_call: TRBJ1-2; clone_size: .
cdr3_nt: TGCGCCAGCAGCTTGGCGGCCGGGGAAGCAGATACGCAGTATTTT; cdr3_aa: CASSLAAGEADTQYF; v_call: TRBV5-1; d_call: .; j_call: TRBJ2-3; clone_size: .
cdr3_nt: TGCGCCAGCAGCGAGCGGGATCCGGCCTTGGGGGAGCTGTTTTTT; cdr3_aa: CASSERDPALGELFF; v_call: TRBV5-1; d_call: TRBD2; j_call: TRBJ2-2; clone_size: .
cdr3_nt: TGTGCCTGGAGTGTACGGGGGGCCGGTAATGAAAAACTGTTTTTT; cdr3_aa: CAWSVRGAGNEKLFF; v_call: TRBV30; d_call: .; j_call: TRBJ1-4; clone_size: .
cdr3_nt: TGTGCCAGCAGTATGACAGACCCCAACTATGGCTACACCTTC; cdr3_aa: CASSMTDPNYGYTF; v_call: TRBV9; d_call: .; j_call: TRBJ1-2; clone_size: .
cdr3_nt: TGTGCCAGCAGCCCCGGACAGGGAGGTGTTGAAAAACTGTTTTTT; cdr3_aa: CASSPGQGGVEKLFF; v_call: TRBV6-4; d_call: TRBD1; j_call: TRBJ1-4; clone_size: .
cdr3_nt: TGTGCCAGCAGCTCGGGACAGCCAGGGAGCACTGAAGCTTTCTTT; cdr3_aa: CASSSGQPGSTEAFF; v_call: TRBV11-2; d_call: TRBD1; j_call: TRBJ1-1; clone_size: .
cdr3_nt: TGCGCCAGCAGCCCTGGACAGGGTGCGAAACAGCCCCAGCATTTT; cdr3_aa: CASSPGQGAKQPQHF; v_call: TRBV23-1; d_call: TRBD1; j_call: TRBJ1-5; clone_size: .
cdr3_nt: TGCGCCAGCAGCCAAGATAAATTACCCAACACTGAAGCTTTCTTT; cdr3_aa: CASSQDKLPNTEAFF; v_call: TRBV4-1; d_call: .; j_call: TRBJ1-1; clone_size: .
cdr3_nt: TGTGCCAGCAGCTCCCCCCGTAGCAATCAGCCCCAGCATTTT; cdr3_aa: CASSSPRSNQPQHF; v_call: TRBV5-6; d_call: .; j_call: TRBJ1-5; clone_size: .
cdr3_nt: TGTGCCAGCAGTCCTGGGGGCGGGGACACTGAAGCTTTCTTT; cdr3_aa: CASSPGGGDTEAFF; v_call: TRBV28; d_call: .; j_call: TRBJ1-1; clone_size: .
cdr3_nt: TGTGCCAGCAGTGCTGGGGCTGGTCAGCCCCAGCATTTT; cdr3_aa: CASSAGAGQPQHF; v_call: TRBV2; d_call: .; j_call: TRBJ1-5; clone_size: .